A few counts support the clone carrying this T cell receptor beta chain. Its specificity is unknown. The data were taken from a study of identical twins. Overall study findings and caveats: Weaker excess sharing between twins was seen in beta out-of-frame sequences. There were fewer insertions in abundant cord blood beta clonotypes, but memory repertoires showed no such pattern.

After template switching added a universal primer site, the resulting cDNA carried unique molecular identifiers. TCRdb passed the 5' RACE reads through MiXCR, listing each CDR3 protein once. Of about 240,000 distinct CDR3 sequences listed, more than 9% are singletons. The clonotype was recovered from a man in his fifties in good health. Source material: memory T cells sorted from blood.

This CDR3 is CASSLRFTDTQYF. CDR3 in DNA: TGTGCCAGCAGTTTACGGTTCACAGATACGCAGTATTTT. This rearrangement joins TRBV12-3 or TRBV12-4 to TRBJ2-3; D call uncertain. The V and J ends lost 2 bases and 2 bases respectively, with 5 bases between them. The CDR3 has 13 residues.